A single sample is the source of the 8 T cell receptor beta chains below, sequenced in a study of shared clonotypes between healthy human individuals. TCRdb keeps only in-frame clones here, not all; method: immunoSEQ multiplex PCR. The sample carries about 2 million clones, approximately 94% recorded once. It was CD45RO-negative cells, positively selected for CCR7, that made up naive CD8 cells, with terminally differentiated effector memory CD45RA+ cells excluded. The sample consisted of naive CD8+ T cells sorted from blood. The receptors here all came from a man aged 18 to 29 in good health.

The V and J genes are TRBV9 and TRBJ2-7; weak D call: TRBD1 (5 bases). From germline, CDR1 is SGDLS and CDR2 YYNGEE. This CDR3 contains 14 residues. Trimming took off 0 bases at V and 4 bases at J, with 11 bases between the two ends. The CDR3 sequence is CASSVVPRGYEQYF. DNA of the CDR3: TGTGCCAGCAGCGTAGTTCCTAGGGGATACGAGCAGTACTTC.

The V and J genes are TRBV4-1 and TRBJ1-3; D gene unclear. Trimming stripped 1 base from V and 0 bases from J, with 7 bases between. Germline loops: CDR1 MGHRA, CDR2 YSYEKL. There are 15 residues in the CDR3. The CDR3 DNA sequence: TGCGCCAGCAGCCAAGCTCCCAGCTCTGGAAACACCATATATTTT. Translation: CASSQAPSSGNTIYF.

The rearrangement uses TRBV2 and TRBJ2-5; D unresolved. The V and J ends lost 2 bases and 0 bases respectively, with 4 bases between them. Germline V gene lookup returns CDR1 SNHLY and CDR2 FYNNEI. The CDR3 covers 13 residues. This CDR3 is CASSEINQETQYF. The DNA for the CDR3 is TGTGCCAGCAGTGAAATTAACCAAGAGACCCAGTACTTC.

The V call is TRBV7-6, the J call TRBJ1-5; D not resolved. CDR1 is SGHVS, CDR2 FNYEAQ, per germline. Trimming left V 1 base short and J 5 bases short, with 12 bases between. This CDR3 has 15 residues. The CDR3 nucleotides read TGTGCCAGCAGCTTAGTTCCTGGCATCTATCAGCCCCAGCATTTT. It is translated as CASSLVPGIYQPQHF.

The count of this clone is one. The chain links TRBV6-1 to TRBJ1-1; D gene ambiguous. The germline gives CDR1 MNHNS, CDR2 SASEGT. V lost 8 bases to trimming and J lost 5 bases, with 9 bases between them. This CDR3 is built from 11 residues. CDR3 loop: CASPGRTEAFF. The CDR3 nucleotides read TGTGCCAGCCCCGGGAGGACTGAAGCTTTCTTT.

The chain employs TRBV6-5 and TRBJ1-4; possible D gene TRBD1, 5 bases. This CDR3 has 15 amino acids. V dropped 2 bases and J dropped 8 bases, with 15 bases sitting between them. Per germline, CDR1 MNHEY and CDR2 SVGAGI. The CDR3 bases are TGTGCCAGCAGTTACCCGGGGCGGGAAGGCGAAAAACTGTTTTTT. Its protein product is CASSYPGREGEKLFF.

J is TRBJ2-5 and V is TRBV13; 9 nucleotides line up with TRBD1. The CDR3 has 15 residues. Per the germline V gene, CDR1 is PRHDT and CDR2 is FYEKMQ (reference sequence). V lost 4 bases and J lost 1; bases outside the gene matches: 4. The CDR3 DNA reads TGTGCCAGCAGCTACGCGACAGGGGGCCAAGAGACCCAGTACTTC. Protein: CASSYATGGQETQYF.

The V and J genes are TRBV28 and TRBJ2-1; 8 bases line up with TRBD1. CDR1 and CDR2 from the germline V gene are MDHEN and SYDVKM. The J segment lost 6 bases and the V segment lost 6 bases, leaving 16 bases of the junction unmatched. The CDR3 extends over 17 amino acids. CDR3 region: CASRPDREGILFNEQFF. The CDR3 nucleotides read TGTGCCAGCAGACCGGACAGGGAAGGGATCCTATTCAATGAGCAGTTCTTC.